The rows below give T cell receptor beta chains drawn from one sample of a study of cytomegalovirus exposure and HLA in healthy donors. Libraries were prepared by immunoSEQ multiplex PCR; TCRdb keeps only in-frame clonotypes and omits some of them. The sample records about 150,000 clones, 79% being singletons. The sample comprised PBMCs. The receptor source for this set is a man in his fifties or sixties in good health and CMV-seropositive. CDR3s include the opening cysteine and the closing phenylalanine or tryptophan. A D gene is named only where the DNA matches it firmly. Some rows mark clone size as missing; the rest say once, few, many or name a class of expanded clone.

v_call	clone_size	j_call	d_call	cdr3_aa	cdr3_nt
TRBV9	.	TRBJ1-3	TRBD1	CASSVGGTAGSGNTIYF	TGTGCCAGCAGCGTAGGAGGGACAGCCGGCTCTGGAAACACCATATATTTT
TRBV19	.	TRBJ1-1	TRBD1	CASSIFGQGGTEAFF	TGTGCCAGTAGTATCTTTGGCCAGGGGGGCACTGAAGCTTTCTTT
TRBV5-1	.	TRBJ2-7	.	CASQSGPGNYEQYF	TGCGCCAGCCAGTCCGGGCCAGGGAACTACGAGCAGTACTTC
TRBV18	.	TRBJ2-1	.	CASVGLRGDNEQFF	TGTGCCAGCGTAGGCCTTCGGGGAGACAATGAGCAGTTCTTC
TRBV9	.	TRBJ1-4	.	CASSAGGGRNEKLFF	TGTGCCAGCAGCGCCGGGGGGGGGCGTAATGAAAAACTGTTTTTT
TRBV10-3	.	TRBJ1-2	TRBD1	CAISTGQGGYGYTF	TGTGCCATCAGTACCGGACAGGGTGGCTATGGCTACACCTTC
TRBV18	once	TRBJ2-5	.	CASSAGLPPEQYF	TGTGCCAGCTCCGCGGGACTCCCTCCTGAGCAGTACTTC
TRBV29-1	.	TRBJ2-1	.	CSVEEVGGRSSYNEQFF	TGCAGCGTTGAAGAAGTCGGGGGTCGGAGCTCCTACAATGAGCAGTTCTTC
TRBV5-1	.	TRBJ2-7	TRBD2	CASSLAGGSPDEQYF	TGCGCCAGCAGCTTGGCCGGCGGGAGTCCCGACGAGCAGTACTTC
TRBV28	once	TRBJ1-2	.	CASSLLGRNYGYTF	TGTGCCAGCAGTTTGCTGGGGAGGAACTATGGCTACACCTTC
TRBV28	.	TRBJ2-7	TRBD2	CASSPRGGRSYEQYF	TGTGCCAGCAGCCCTAGGGGCGGGAGGTCCTACGAGCAGTACTTC
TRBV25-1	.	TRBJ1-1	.	CASSGGWNTEAFF	TGTGCCAGCAGTGGAGGGTGGAACACTGAAGCTTTCTTT
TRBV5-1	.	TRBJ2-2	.	CASSPTLPQNTGELFF	TGCGCCAGCAGCCCTACCTTACCTCAGAACACCGGGGAGCTGTTTTTT
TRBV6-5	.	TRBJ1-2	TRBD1	CASKITGAREGYTF	TGTGCCAGCAAGATTACAGGGGCGAGAGAGGGCTACACCTTC
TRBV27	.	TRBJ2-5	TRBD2	CASSAGLARLQETQYF	TGTGCCAGCAGTGCAGGACTAGCGCGGCTCCAAGAGACCCAGTACTTC
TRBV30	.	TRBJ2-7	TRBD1	CAWNSRGQKGEQYF	TGTGCCTGGAACAGCAGGGGGCAAAAGGGCGAGCAGTACTTC
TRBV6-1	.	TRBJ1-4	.	CASSDTATNEKLFF	TGTGCCAGCAGTGACACAGCAACTAATGAAAAACTGTTTTTT
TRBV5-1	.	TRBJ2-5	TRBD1	CASSLFRETGTGGETQYF	TGCGCCAGCAGCTTGTTTAGGGAGACCGGGACAGGAGGAGAGACCCAGTACTTC